The clone carrying this T cell receptor beta chain was found a few times. Its specificity is not known. This sample is part of a study of post-analysis software for immune sequencing data. The TCR beta cDNA libraries carried unique molecular identifiers. A single record per CDR3 protein comes from TCRdb applying MiXCR to the PCR reads. Of 170,000 or so distinct CDR3 sequences listed, approximately 30% are singletons. Findings and caveats of the study: Elevated frequency relative to controls characterized several TRBV segments in patients, TRBV5-6, TRBV5-1 and TRBV20-1 among them.

The CDR3 extends over 13 amino acids. Trimming took 7 bases from V and 1 from J, leaving 10 bases between them. Germline CDR1 reads LGHDT; CDR2 reads YNNKEL (reference sequence). The receptor comes from a girl aged 10 to 17 with multiple sclerosis. This rearrangement joins TRBV3-1 to TRBJ1-2; D gene uncertain. Sequencing was performed on blood. The CDR3 protein is CASNNGDNYGYTF. As DNA, the CDR3 is TGTGCCAGCAATAATGGGGATAACTATGGCTACACCTTC.